The rows below give T cell receptor beta chains drawn from one sample of a study of identical twins. MiXCR, run by TCRdb on the 5' RACE reads, gives a single entry per CDR3 protein. The data contain 1,800,000 or so distinct CDR3 sequences, 32% of them singletons. Sequenced material: cord blood. These receptors originate from a newborn girl in good health. Both conserved end residues are part of each CDR3. Each record gives: V gene, CDR3 length, D gene, J gene, clone size, CDR3 protein, CDR3 DNA. The D gene is left open where the match is weak. Some rows have no size entry. The others give once, few or many, or a class for an expanded clone.

>TRBV24-1|16|TRBD2|TRBJ2-7|NA
CATSDSTSGGDNEQYF
TGTGCCACCAGTGATTCGACTAGCGGGGGGGACAATGAGCAGTACTTC
>TRBV10-3|15|TRBD2|TRBJ2-5|many
CAISERTSGKETQYF
TGTGCCATCAGTGAGCGGACTAGCGGGAAGGAGACCCAGTACTTC
>TRBV5-1|16|TRBD1|TRBJ1-1|NA
CASSLRTGVPGAEAFF
TGCGCCAGCAGCTTGCGGACAGGGGTTCCGGGGGCTGAAGCTTTCTTT
>TRBV2|14|TRBD2|TRBJ2-4|NA
CASSYSSGLEVQYF
TGTGCCAGCAGTTATTCTAGCGGGCTTGAGGTTCAGTACTTC
>TRBV30|13|NA|TRBJ1-2|NA
CAWSVGGGDGYTF
TGTGCCTGGAGTGTAGGCGGGGGAGATGGCTACACCTTC
>TRBV20-1|13|NA|TRBJ1-2|NA
CSASLWVDYGYTF
TGCAGTGCTAGTCTTTGGGTGGACTATGGCTACACCTTC
>TRBV28|16|TRBD1|TRBJ1-4|NA
CASSSHLGTGGEKLFF
TGTGCCAGCAGCTCCCACCTAGGGACAGGGGGTGAAAAACTGTTTTTT
>TRBV20-1|13|TRBD2|TRBJ2-1|few
CSAGTSFFYEQFF
TGCAGTGCTGGGACTAGCTTTTTCTATGAGCAGTTCTTC
>TRBV10-3|15|TRBD2|TRBJ2-7|many
CAISESTSGDHEQYF
TGTGCCATCAGTGAGTCCACTAGCGGGGACCACGAGCAGTACTTC
>TRBV20-1|11|NA|TRBJ2-1|NA
CSPTQYNEQFF
TGCAGTCCGACTCAGTACAATGAGCAGTTCTTC
>TRBV27|14|NA|TRBJ2-5|NA
CASSPQPRGETQYF
TGTGCCAGCAGTCCACAACCCAGGGGAGAGACCCAGTACTTC
>TRBV9|12|NA|TRBJ1-2|NA
CASSSRRAGYTF
TGTGCCAGCAGCTCCCGCAGGGCTGGCTACACCTTC
>TRBV5-1|18|TRBD2|TRBJ2-3|NA
CASSLGLAGARVTDTQYF
TGCGCCAGCAGCTTGGGACTAGCGGGAGCGAGGGTCACAGATACGCAGTATTTT
>TRBV28|16|TRBD1|TRBJ2-7|NA
CASRTPSTGNSYEQYF
TGTGCCAGCAGAACCCCTTCGACAGGGAACTCCTACGAGCAGTACTTC
>TRBV14|16|TRBD2|TRBJ2-3|NA
CASSQGTSPFTDTQYF
TGTGCCAGCAGCCAAGGGACTAGCCCCTTCACAGATACGCAGTATTTT
>TRBV6-1|15|NA|TRBJ2-7|few
CASSEEWLVSYEQYF
TGTGCCAGCAGTGAAGAGTGGCTAGTCTCCTACGAGCAGTACTTC
>TRBV4-1|15|NA|TRBJ1-2|NA
CASSQVVTLGYGYTF
TGCGCCAGCAGCCAAGTTGTCACTCTGGGATATGGCTACACCTTC
>TRBV18|15|NA|TRBJ2-1|few
CASREVAGSYNEQFF
TGTGCCAGCCGCGAAGTGGCAGGGTCCTACAATGAGCAGTTCTTC
>TRBV18|14|TRBD1|TRBJ1-1|NA
CASSPLDRGTEAFF
TGTGCCAGCTCACCACTCGACAGGGGCACTGAAGCTTTCTTT
>TRBV6-5|15|TRBD1|TRBJ1-2|NA
CASSRGPSPNYGYTF
TGTGCCAGCAGTAGGGGGCCAAGTCCTAACTATGGCTACACCTTC
>TRBV5-1|16|TRBD1|TRBJ1-6|NA
CASSTGQAFYNSPLHF
TGCGCCAGCAGCACCGGACAGGCTTTTTATAATTCACCCCTCCACTTT
>TRBV27|14|TRBD1|TRBJ1-2|few
CASSLGPTGLIYTF
TGTGCCAGCAGTTTGGGACCGACAGGGCTTATCTACACCTTC
>TRBV3-1|14|TRBD1|TRBJ1-1|NA
CASSPTGGLPEAFF
TGTGCCAGCAGCCCGACAGGGGGGCTCCCTGAAGCTTTCTTT
>TRBV24-1|16|TRBD2|TRBJ2-7|NA
CATSDAGLAGSYEQYF
TGTGCCACCAGTGACGCAGGGCTAGCGGGCTCCTACGAGCAGTACTTC
>TRBV2|14|NA|TRBJ2-2|NA
CASTPSEGPGELFF
TGTGCCAGCACACCTAGCGAGGGACCCGGGGAGCTGTTTTTT
>TRBV7-9|14|NA|TRBJ2-3|NA
CASSPQRSVDTQYF
TGTGCCAGCAGCCCCCAGAGGTCGGTTGATACGCAGTATTTT
>TRBV10-3|14|NA|TRBJ1-4|NA
CAVSERGNGEKLFF
TGTGCCGTCAGTGAAAGGGGGAATGGGGAAAAACTGTTTTTT
>TRBV4-1|14|NA|TRBJ2-1|NA
CASSQGVRYNEQFF
TGCGCCAGCAGCCAAGGGGTGAGATACAATGAGCAGTTCTTC
>TRBV7-9|15|NA|TRBJ2-1|few
CASSFRATNGNEQFF
TGTGCCAGCAGCTTCCGGGCCACAAACGGCAATGAGCAGTTCTTC
>TRBV20-1|18|TRBD1|TRBJ2-6|NA
CSALKEDRVNSGANVLTF
TGCAGTGCGTTAAAGGAGGACAGGGTAAACTCTGGGGCCAACGTCCTGACTTTC
>TRBV29-1|16|TRBD1|TRBJ1-2|few
CSVIGGQGFPNYGYTF
TGCAGCGTCATCGGGGGACAGGGTTTCCCGAACTATGGCTACACCTTC
>TRBV29-1|13|NA|TRBJ1-1|NA
CSVDLGPGTEAFF
TGCAGCGTTGATCTCGGGCCTGGCACTGAAGCTTTCTTT
>TRBV27|14|NA|TRBJ1-4|NA
CASGLDRLNEKLFF
TGTGCCAGCGGACTAGACAGGCTTAATGAAAAACTGTTTTTT